The sequence of this T cell receptor beta chain was determined in a study of blood T cells in healthy people across ages. Study-wide results and caveats: Unsorted PBMCs ruled out conclusive naive versus antigen-experienced comparison. Naive CD4+ cells and diversity were both higher in long-lived donors than in aged donors.

Peripheral blood from each donor was collected in a volume of 9.5 to 10 milliliters. This clonotype was found a few times. Its antigen is unknown. This CDR3 is 10 amino acids long. Trimming cost V 11 bases and J 5 bases, with 10 bases left between them. Germline lookup yields CDR1 MNHEY and CDR2 SVGAGI. The second PCR ran about 6 to 12 cycles with a sample-barcoded 5' primer and J-beta primers. One entry per CDR3 protein results from TCRdb running MiXCR on the 5' RACE reads. The sample lists about 720,000 distinct CDR3 sequences; 22% were seen once. Specimen: blood. V is TRBV6-5 and J is TRBJ2-7; D perhaps matches TRBD1 (6 bases). This clonotype was sampled from a man between 65 and 85 years old in good health. CDR3: CAGQLNEQYF. The CDR3 DNA follows: TGTGCCGGACAGTTAAACGAGCAGTACTTC.